This is a list of T cell receptor beta chains from one sample in a study of shared clonotypes between healthy human individuals. Clones were read by immunoSEQ multiplex PCR, and TCRdb kept only the in-frame ones, dropping some. The table records about 1.1 million clones, around 77% of them present only once. Specimen: memory CD4+ T cells from PBMCs. The receptors originated from a man aged 18 to 30 in good health. Some clones in this sample may be carry-over from other donors' samples. The CDR3 runs from the conserved cysteine through the conserved F or W. The D gene is left open where the match is weak.

d_call	j_call	v_call	cdr3_aa
NA	TRBJ1-1	TRBV11-3	CASSKGWIGNTEAFF
NA	TRBJ2-3	TRBV5-1	CASSPIKGMDTQYF
NA	TRBJ2-7	TRBV5-1	CASSQTPTGILSEQYF
NA	TRBJ1-3	TRBV28	CASLGVSSGNTIYF
NA	TRBJ2-2	TRBV2	CASSLEAGELFF
NA	TRBJ2-7	TRBV30	CASGEGHEQYF
TRBD2	TRBJ2-1	TRBV25-1	CASSEYIFPSGRGYEQFF
TRBD2	TRBJ2-2	TRBV7-3	CASSTTGGPGELFF
NA	TRBJ2-1	TRBV9	CASSASARGYNEQFF
NA	TRBJ2-1	TRBV7-3	CASSPSGMAGQYEQFF
NA	TRBJ2-3	TRBV28	CASSFRSFGTDTQYF
TRBD1	TRBJ1-1	TRBV10-3	CAISRQGPTEAFF
NA	TRBJ2-4	TRBV7-9	CASSLRGAKNIQYF
NA	TRBJ1-1	TRBV5-1	CASSLGQDTEAFF
TRBD2	TRBJ2-2	TRBV10-1	CASKLVLSGSWHTGELFF
TRBD2	TRBJ2-5	TRBV20-1	CSASRREAQYF
NA	TRBJ1-1	TRBV6-5	CASSRSGTEAFF
TRBD1	TRBJ2-3	TRBV6-1	CASSRDRKDTQYF
TRBD1	TRBJ1-1	TRBV27	CASSLQPGQVKKEAFF
NA	TRBJ2-3	TRBV4-1	CASSQDSADTQYF
NA	TRBJ1-1	TRBV4-1	CASSQWRENTEAFF
TRBD1	TRBJ1-4	TRBV9	CASSARQGTNEKLFF
TRBD2	TRBJ2-4	TRBV28	CASIPEAGGSDKNIQYF
NA	TRBJ2-7	TRBV18	CASSSGSPYEQYF
NA	TRBJ2-3	TRBV7-3	CASSLLGLDTDTQYF
TRBD1	TRBJ1-4	TRBV10-3	CAIRPGQGAYTNEKLFF
NA	TRBJ2-3	TRBV29-1	CSVEDLYTQYF
NA	NA	TRBV11-2	CASSSTLLGELFF
TRBD2	TRBJ2-7	TRBV5-4	CAGSVGGSSLYEQYF
TRBD1	TRBJ2-3	TRBV5-1	CASSDTYDRVTDTQYF
NA	TRBJ2-2	TRBV5-1	CASRWGPGELFF
NA	TRBJ2-2	TRBV7-9	CASSLRGITGELFF
TRBD1	TRBJ2-2	TRBV5-4	CASSLNRGTGELFF
NA	TRBJ1-1	TRBV2	CASSDLLNTEAFF
NA	TRBJ2-3	TRBV6-6	CASSYTAYSTDTQYF
NA	TRBJ1-5	TRBV6-1	CASSDGGGGSQPQHF
NA	TRBJ2-7	TRBV5-4	CASSLEGVDEQYF
NA	TRBJ1-4	TRBV7-9	CASSEPLTGVLFF
NA	TRBJ1-4	TRBV2	CASTEDSGKLFF
NA	TRBJ2-1	TRBV5-1	CASSEAGAYGSPFF
NA	TRBJ2-3	TRBV29-1	CSVEKAGADTQYF
TRBD1	TRBJ2-1	TRBV18	CASSPGTGYYNEQFF
NA	TRBJ1-2	TRBV7-9	CASSLHGSYGYTF
NA	TRBJ1-1	TRBV2	CASRFQGRTEAFF
NA	TRBJ2-5	TRBV15	CATSRDRGSQYF
NA	TRBJ2-3	TRBV7-2	CASSHLRGADTQYF
TRBD1	TRBJ1-4	TRBV30	CAWTPNGDRGRGKLFF
NA	TRBJ1-2	TRBV28	CACRTSLNYGYTF
NA	TRBJ1-4	TRBV7-9	CASSLDSGGKLFF
TRBD1	TRBJ1-5	TRBV28	CASSLTGASNQPQHF
TRBD2	TRBJ2-7	TRBV10-3	CAISELAGAYEQYF
TRBD2	TRBJ2-1	TRBV27	CASSTLAGALFF
TRBD2	TRBJ2-7	TRBV27	CASSLNGLAGGEQYF
NA	TRBJ1-3	TRBV28	CASRTRHTIYF
NA	TRBJ2-7	TRBV2	CASSHQGISYEQYF
TRBD2	TRBJ2-2	TRBV4-3	CASSRLAGVGTGELFF
NA	TRBJ1-1	TRBV28	CASSSGGSSRAFF
NA	TRBJ2-6	TRBV7-9	CASSLTGSGANVLTF
NA	TRBJ2-1	TRBV12-5	CASGLVLASPSYNEQFF